This T cell receptor beta chain was documented in a study of technical replicates of blood from several donors (dated by TCRdb to between 2016 and 2019). Libraries were made using the immunoSEQ multiplex PCR assay. TCRdb took this table from immuneACCESS and kept in-frame rearrangements with V and J called. Such tables lack part of the clones; where checked against another copy, unresolved V genes explain under half of the gap, and the rest is unexplained. The sample profile shows tens of thousands of clones; just over 90% of them were found once. Approximately 0.24% of the sample lies in the top ten. Trimming accounts for 1 base at V and 6 bases at J, while the number of junction bases matched to no gene is 5. Looking up the germline V gene yields CDR1 LGHNA and CDR2 YNFKEQ. Inclusive of the bounding cysteine and phenylalanine, the CDR3 is 15 residues long. Left in the record is the CDR3 DNA by itself, 45 bases read in frame from the first base.

Turning to this clone: The clone's antigen remains unknown. No clone much larger than this one lies a single base away; base qualities are absent.

Recombination linked TRBV4-2 to TRBJ2-1; 8 nucleotides in the junction match TRBD2. Sequenced sample: T cells isolated from PBMCs. This sequence originates from a human donor in good health. The DNA sequence follows: TGTGCCAGCAGCCAAGTGGCCGGGACTAGCAATGAGCAGTTCTTC. It specifies CASSQVAGTSNEQFF.